This T cell receptor (beta chain) was retrieved from a study of post-analysis software for immune sequencing data. Looking at the study overall: Some patients lacked subtype; others had relapsing-remitting, secondary progressive or progressive-relapsing disease. Study-level results: Compared with controls, patients showed significantly lower normalized Chao1 diversity. Samples prepared in the same batch strongly co-clustered by F measure. With TRBV5-6, TRBV5-1 and TRBV20-1 included, about five TRBV segments were more frequent in patients than in controls.

Researchers reported that TCR beta cDNA libraries carried unique molecular identifiers. Each CDR3 protein is one row after TCRdb ran MiXCR on the PCR reads. There are roughly 600,000 distinct CDR3 sequences in the sample; 40% to 50% occur only once, and over 1.5% lies in the top ten. A note on this clonotype: Its specificity is not known.

J lost 4 bases, V lost 5 bases, and 8 bases had no gene match. The CDR3 has 14 amino acids. Sample: blood. The receptor comes from a girl aged 5-17 years with multiple sclerosis. V and J are TRBV12-3 or TRBV12-4 and TRBJ2-7, with 7 nucleotides matching TRBD2. In DNA form, the CDR3 reads TGTGCCAGCAGTGCCGGGACTACATTATACGAGCAGTACTTC. This sequence encodes CASSAGTTLYEQYF.